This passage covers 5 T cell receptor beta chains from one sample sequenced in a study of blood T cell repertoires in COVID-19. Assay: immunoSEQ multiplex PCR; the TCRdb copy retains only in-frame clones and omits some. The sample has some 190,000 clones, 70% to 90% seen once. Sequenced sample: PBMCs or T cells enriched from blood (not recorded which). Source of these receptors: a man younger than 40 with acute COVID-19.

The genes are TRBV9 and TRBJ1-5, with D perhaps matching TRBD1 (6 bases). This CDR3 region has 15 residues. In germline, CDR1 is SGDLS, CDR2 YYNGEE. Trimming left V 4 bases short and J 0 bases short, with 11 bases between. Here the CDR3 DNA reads TGTGCCAGCAGCAGGGGGGGGGCTAGCAATCAGCCCCAGCATTTT. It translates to CASSRGGASNQPQHF.

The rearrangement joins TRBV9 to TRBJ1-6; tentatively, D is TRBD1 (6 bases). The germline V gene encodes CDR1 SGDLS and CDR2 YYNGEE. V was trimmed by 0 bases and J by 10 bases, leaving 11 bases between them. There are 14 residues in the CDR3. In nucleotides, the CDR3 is TGTGCCAGCAGCGTAGTCGACAGGTTGTCACCCCTCCACTTT. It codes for CASSVVDRLSPLHF.

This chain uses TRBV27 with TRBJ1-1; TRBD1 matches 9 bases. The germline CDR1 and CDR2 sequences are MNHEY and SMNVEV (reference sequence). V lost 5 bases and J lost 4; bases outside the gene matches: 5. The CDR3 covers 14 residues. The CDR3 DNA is TGTGCCAGCAGTCTCAACAGGGGGCCCACTGAAGCTTTCTTT. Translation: CASSLNRGPTEAFF.

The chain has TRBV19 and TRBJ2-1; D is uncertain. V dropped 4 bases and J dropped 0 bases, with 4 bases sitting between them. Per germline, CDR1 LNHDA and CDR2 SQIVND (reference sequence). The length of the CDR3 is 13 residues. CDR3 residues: CASSTFSYNEQFF. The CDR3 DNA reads TGTGCCAGTAGTACCTTCTCCTACAATGAGCAGTTCTTC.

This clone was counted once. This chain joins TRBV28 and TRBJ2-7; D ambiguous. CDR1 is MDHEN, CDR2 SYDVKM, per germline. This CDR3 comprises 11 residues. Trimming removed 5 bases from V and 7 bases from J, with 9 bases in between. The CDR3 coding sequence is TGTGCCAGCAGTGACAAGTGGGAGCAGTACTTC. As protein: CASSDKWEQYF.